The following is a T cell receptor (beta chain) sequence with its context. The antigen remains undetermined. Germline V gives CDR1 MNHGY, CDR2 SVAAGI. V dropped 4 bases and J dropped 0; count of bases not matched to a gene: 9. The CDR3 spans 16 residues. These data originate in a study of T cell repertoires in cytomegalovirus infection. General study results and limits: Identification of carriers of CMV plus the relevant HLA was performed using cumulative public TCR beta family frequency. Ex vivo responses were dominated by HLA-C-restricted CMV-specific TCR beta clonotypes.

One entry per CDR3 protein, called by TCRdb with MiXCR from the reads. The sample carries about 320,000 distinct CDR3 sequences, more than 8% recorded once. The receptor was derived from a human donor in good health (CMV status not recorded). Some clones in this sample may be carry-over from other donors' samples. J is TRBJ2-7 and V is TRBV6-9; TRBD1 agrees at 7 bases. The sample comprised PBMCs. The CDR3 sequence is CASSLQGTETSYEQYF. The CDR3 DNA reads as TGTGCCAGCAGTTTACAGGGGACAGAAACCTCCTACGAGCAGTACTTC.